What follows are 5 T cell receptor beta chains derived from one specimen sequenced in a study of T cells in Graves' hyperthyroidism and ophthalmopathy. It was RNA transcripts that yielded the amplified TCR beta CDR3 regions. First-round RT-PCR of the TCR CDR3 relied on the HTBI primer set. TCRdb independently ran MiXCR on the multiplex PCR reads; one entry per CDR3 protein. This repertoire shows a few hundred thousand distinct CDR3 sequences, 15% to 18% found once; its top ten account for 28%. Specimen: blood. The receptor source for this set is a woman aged 18-30 years with Graves' hyperthyroidism that later progressed to Graves' ophthalmopathy.

There are many counts of this clonotype. This sequence joins TRBV5-1 and TRBJ1-6; 7 bases line up with TRBD1. Trimming at V came to 3 bases and at J to 7 bases, leaving 7 bases not matched to a gene. CDR1 and CDR2 (germline): SGHRS, YFSETQ. This CDR3 has 15 residues. The CDR3 region is CASSYGTARNSPLHF. The CDR3 DNA sequence: TGCGCCAGCAGCTACGGGACAGCACGGAATTCACCCCTCCACTTT.

This clonotype appeared many times. CDR3 amino acids: CASRAKWTSGSYNEQFF. The CDR3 DNA is TGTGCCAGCAGAGCGAAATGGACTAGCGGGAGCTACAATGAGCAGTTCTTC. The V call is TRBV27, the J call TRBJ2-1; 13 bases match TRBD2. This CDR3 is 17 amino acids long. Germline V lookup: CDR1 MNHEY, CDR2 SMNVEV (reference sequence). The J segment lost 3 bases and the V segment lost 6 bases, leaving 8 bases of the junction unmatched.

Ten or more counts support this clonotype. The chain employs TRBV6-1 and TRBJ1-5, with D tentatively TRBD1 (5 bases). Germline CDR1 reads MNHNS; CDR2 reads SASEGT. The CDR3 totals 15 residues. With 5 bases removed from V and 6 bases from J, the gap between germline ends came to 17 bases. CDR3 protein: CASSQFLGGGQPQHF. The CDR3 DNA sequence: TGTGCCAGCAGTCAATTTTTGGGGGGTGGTCAGCCCCAGCATTTT.

Ten or more counts support this clonotype. The chain couples TRBV6-1 to TRBJ2-1; D is perhaps TRBD2 (7 bases). The V gene's germline CDR1 is MNHNS and CDR2 SASEGT. Trimming took 0 bases from V and 7 from J, leaving 16 bases between them. The CDR3 totals 16 residues. The chain's CDR3 is CASSEAAGAQGNEQFF. The CDR3 bases are TGTGCCAGCAGTGAAGCCGCGGGGGCACAGGGTAATGAGCAGTTCTTC.

This clonotype has only a few counts. This chain connects TRBV15 to TRBJ2-7; D not resolved. V was trimmed by 5 bases and J by 4 bases, leaving 9 bases between them. CDR1 and CDR2 from the germline V gene are LNHNV and YYDKDF (reference sequence). The CDR3 consists of 12 residues. This CDR3 reads CATSRSPYEQYF. Written as DNA, the CDR3 is TGTGCCACCAGCCGCAGCCCGTACGAGCAGTACTTC.